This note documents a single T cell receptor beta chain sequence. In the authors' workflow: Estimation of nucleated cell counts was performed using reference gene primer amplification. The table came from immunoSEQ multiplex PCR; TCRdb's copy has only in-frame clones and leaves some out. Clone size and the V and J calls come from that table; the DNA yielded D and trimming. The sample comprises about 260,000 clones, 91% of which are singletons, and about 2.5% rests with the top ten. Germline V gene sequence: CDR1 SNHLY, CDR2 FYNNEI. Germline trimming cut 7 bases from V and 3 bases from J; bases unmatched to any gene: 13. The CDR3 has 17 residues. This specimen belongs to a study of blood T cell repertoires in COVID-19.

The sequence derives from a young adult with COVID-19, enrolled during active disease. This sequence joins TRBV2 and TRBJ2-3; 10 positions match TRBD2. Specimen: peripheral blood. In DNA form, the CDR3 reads TGTGCCAGCAAGCGATGGACTAGCGGAGCCGGGACAGATACGCAGTATTTT. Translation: CASKRWTSGAGTDTQYF.